The rows below give T cell receptor beta chains drawn from one sample of a study of blood T cell repertoires in COVID-19. Sequencing was performed with immunoSEQ multiplex PCR; in TCRdb, only in-frame clones are kept and a portion is missing. The repertoire holds 340,000 or so clones, with about nine tenths as singletons. The specimen was peripheral blood. The receptors here all came from a man in his fifties with active or convalescent COVID-19. CDR3s include the opening cysteine and the closing phenylalanine or tryptophan. Fields, in order: J gene, clone size, D gene, V gene, CDR3 protein, CDR3 DNA. The D gene is left open where the match is weak. Only some rows state a clone size, as once, few, many or a class for expanded clones.

TRBJ1-1 | . | . | TRBV21-1 | CASLSEAFF | TGTGCCAGCCTCTCTGAAGCTTTCTTT
TRBJ2-7 | once | . | TRBV5-1 | CASSLGQASSYEQYF | TGCGCCAGCAGCTTGGGACAGGCCTCCTCCTACGAGCAGTACTTC
TRBJ1-4 | few | TRBD1 | TRBV7-9 | CASSLGWTGGVTNEKLFF | TGTGCCAGCAGCTTAGGATGGACAGGGGGAGTAACTAATGAAAAACTGTTTTTT
TRBJ2-2 | . | TRBD2 | TRBV3-1/TRBV3-2 | CASKQLAGNTGELFF | TGTGCCAGCAAACAGCTAGCGGGGAACACCGGGGAGCTGTTTTTT
TRBJ2-5 | . | TRBD1 | TRBV5-1 | CASSRTGVETQYF | TGCGCCAGCAGCCGGACAGGGGTAGAGACCCAGTACTTC
TRBJ2-7 | . | . | TRBV5-1 | CASSLYQGPYEQYF | TGCGCCAGCAGCTTGTACCAGGGGCCCTACGAGCAGTACTTC
TRBJ1-6 | . | . | TRBV27 | CASSLFPGGMGSPLHF | TGTGCCAGCAGTTTATTTCCGGGGGGAATGGGATCACCCCTCCACTTT
TRBJ2-5 | . | . | TRBV19 | CASSMRQETQYF | TGTGCCAGTAGTATGCGTCAAGAGACCCAGTACTTC
TRBJ1-6 | . | TRBD1 | TRBV20-1 | CSASRTGVGSYNSPLHF | TGCAGTGCTAGTAGGACAGGGGTAGGCTCCTATAATTCACCCCTCCACTTT
TRBJ1-1 | . | . | TRBV5-1 | CASSLVQGDTEAFF | TGCGCCAGCAGCTTGGTACAGGGTGACACTGAAGCTTTCTTT
TRBJ2-7 | . | TRBD1 | TRBV5-1 | CASSLVGDSTVDEQYF | TGCGCCAGCAGCTTGGTGGGGGACAGCACAGTGGACGAGCAGTACTTC
TRBJ2-5 | . | TRBD1 | TRBV5-1 | CASSWATGGQETQYF | TGCGCCAGCAGCTGGGCGACAGGGGGCCAAGAGACCCAGTACTTC
TRBJ1-3 | once | . | TRBV4-3 | CASSQDIAGDRNTIYF | TGCGCCAGCAGCCAAGATATCGCCGGGGATAGAAACACCATATATTTT
TRBJ2-3 | . | TRBD1 | TRBV4-3 | CASSLSGQGGGDTQYF | TGCGCCAGCAGCCTCTCGGGACAGGGAGGTGGAGATACGCAGTATTTT
TRBJ1-3 | . | TRBD1 | TRBV28 | CASSNTGGSGNTIYF | TGTGCCAGCAGTAACACAGGGGGCTCTGGAAACACCATATATTTT
TRBJ2-7 | few | TRBD2 | TRBV5-1 | CASSLGTSAYEQYF | TGCGCCAGCAGCCTCGGGACTAGCGCCTACGAGCAGTACTTC
TRBJ1-2 | . | . | TRBV28 | CASSTSPLLVGGWLDYGYTF | TGTGCCAGCAGCACCTCCCCCTTACTAGTAGGAGGCTGGCTAGACTATGGCTACACCTTC
TRBJ2-1 | . | TRBD2 | TRBV6-5 | CASRASGTNEQFF | TGTGCCAGCCGGGCTAGCGGGACCAATGAGCAGTTCTTC
TRBJ2-7 | . | . | TRBV5-1 | CASSLAQGYEQYF | TGCGCCAGCAGCTTGGCCCAGGGCTACGAGCAGTACTTC
TRBJ2-1 | . | TRBD2 | TRBV27 | CASSLSPYPSSGEQFF | TGTGCCAGCAGTTTATCCCCATATCCGTCTAGCGGTGAGCAGTTCTTC
TRBJ1-4 | . | . | TRBV24-1 | CATSDTRQDEKLFF | TGTGCCACCAGTGATACCCGGCAGGATGAAAAACTGTTTTTT
TRBJ1-5 | few | . | TRBV19 | CASQPQAPNQPQHF | TGTGCCAGCCAACCACAGGCCCCCAATCAGCCCCAGCATTTT
TRBJ1-2 | few | . | TRBV7-8 | CALGGLGYGYTF | TGTGCCCTCGGGGGTCTGGGCTATGGCTACACCTTC
TRBJ1-6 | . | . | TRBV5-1 | CASSLEQGNSSPLHF | TGCGCCAGCAGCTTGGAACAGGGTAATAGTTCACCCCTCCACTTT
TRBJ2-7 | . | TRBD1 | TRBV9 | CASSLGTGFYEQYF | TGTGCCAGCAGCCTCGGGACAGGGTTTTACGAGCAGTACTTC
TRBJ2-2 | . | TRBD1 | TRBV28 | CASYLAEGARNGELFF | TGTGCCAGCTACCTCGCAGAGGGGGCGAGGAACGGGGAGCTGTTTTTT
TRBJ2-1 | . | TRBD2 | TRBV9 | CASSEGGGLAGNEQFF | TGTGCCAGCAGCGAGGGTGGGGGTTTAGCGGGGAATGAGCAGTTCTTC
TRBJ2-7 | . | . | TRBV28 | CASSSFGGTSYEQYF | TGTGCCAGCAGTTCCTTCGGAGGGACCTCCTACGAGCAGTACTTC
TRBJ2-5 | . | TRBD2 | TRBV6-2/TRBV6-3 | CASSYSNSGGGLRTQYF | TGTGCCAGCAGTTACTCGAATAGCGGGGGGGGCTTGCGGACCCAGTACTTC
TRBJ1-2 | . | . | TRBV5-1 | CASSGKGDYGYTF | TGCGCCAGCAGCGGAAAAGGAGATTATGGCTACACCTTC
TRBJ2-1 | . | . | TRBV29-1 | CSAGTNNEQFF | TGCAGCGCCGGGACAAACAATGAGCAGTTCTTC
TRBJ1-1 | . | . | TRBV28 | CASSTDPKGPTEAFF | TGTGCCAGCAGTACCGACCCCAAGGGGCCCACTGAAGCTTTCTTT
TRBJ2-1 | . | . | TRBV5-4 | CASSPLPLGQGNNEQFF | TGTGCCAGCAGCCCGCTTCCTCTTGGGCAGGGCAACAATGAGCAGTTCTTC
TRBJ1-2 | . | . | TRBV28 | CASSLGQGGGYTF | TGTGCCAGCAGCCTCGGGCAGGGCGGTGGCTACACCTTC
TRBJ2-1 | once | TRBD2 | TRBV5-1 | CASSLEASGRGWRGEQFF | TGCGCCAGCAGCTTGGAGGCTAGCGGGAGGGGATGGCGAGGTGAGCAGTTCTTC
TRBJ2-2 | . | TRBD1 | TRBV2 | CASSELGQGTGELFF | TGTGCCAGCAGTGAACTGGGACAGGGAACCGGGGAGCTGTTTTTT
TRBJ1-1 | . | TRBD1 | TRBV5-1 | CASRERGPAEAFF | TGCGCCAGCAGAGAAAGGGGGCCGGCTGAAGCTTTCTTT
TRBJ2-7 | . | TRBD2 | TRBV28 | CASKAGGLYEQYF | TGTGCCAGCAAGGCGGGAGGGTTGTACGAGCAGTACTTC
TRBJ1-3 | . | . | TRBV9 | CASSVDGTGFYSGNTIYF | TGTGCCAGCAGCGTAGACGGAACAGGGTTTTACTCTGGAAACACCATATATTTT
TRBJ1-3 | . | . | TRBV28 | CASSLADSAGNTIYF | TGTGCCAGCAGTTTGGCGGACAGTGCTGGAAACACCATATATTTT
TRBJ2-7 | few | TRBD2 | TRBV2 | CASSGLAGSSYEQYF | TGTGCCAGCAGTGGACTAGCGGGGTCCTCCTACGAGCAGTACTTC
TRBJ1-1 | . | . | TRBV12-3/TRBV12-4 | CASRLLLNTEAFF | TGTGCCAGCAGGTTACTCTTGAACACTGAAGCTTTCTTT
TRBJ2-3 | . | . | TRBV11-3 | CASSLDEKQYF | TGTGCCAGCAGCTTAGATGAGAAGCAGTATTTT
TRBJ2-5 | few | TRBD1 | TRBV7-9 | CASSHRDRDQETQYF | TGTGCCAGCAGCCACCGGGACAGGGATCAAGAGACCCAGTACTTC
TRBJ1-5 | . | . | TRBV28 | CASSLGGASNQPQHF | TGTGCCAGCAGCTTGGGTGGGGCCAGCAATCAGCCCCAGCATTTT